The T cell receptor beta chain under discussion was sequenced for a study of cytomegalovirus exposure and HLA in healthy donors. PCR primers comprised 60 Vbeta and 13 Jbeta primers. TCRdb's copy holds only in-frame clones and misses some; the assay was immunoSEQ multiplex PCR. The repertoire holds about 120,000 clones, with 9.5% as singletons. This clone was counted between two and nine times. Trimming left V 4 bases short and J 1 base short, with 11 bases between. Germline V CDR1 and CDR2: SGHDT, YYEEEE. The CDR3 extends over 14 amino acids. This chain links TRBV5-6 with TRBJ1-1; TRBD1 might be the D (5 bases). The sequencing input was PBMCs. This sequence was found in a man aged 30 to 39 in good health and CMV-seronegative. The CDR3 nucleotides read TGTGCCAGCAGCGGGAGGGGCAAGAACACTGAAGCTTTCTTT. Encoded protein: CASSGRGKNTEAFF.